The present T cell receptor beta chain was sequenced within a study of early T cells in non-severe SARS-CoV-2 infection. The library protocol tagged individual cDNA molecules with unique molecular identifiers. TCRdb fed the 5' RACE reads into MiXCR, producing one record per CDR3 protein. The data contain under 85,000 distinct CDR3 sequences, roughly 13% of them seen just once; the ten biggest clones take up approximately 11%. Findings and caveats of the study: Sequences matched to VDJdb favored anti-spike CD8 responses, while private and CD4 specificities were missed.

This CDR3 region has 13 residues. Trimming removed 4 bases from V and 6 bases from J, with 13 bases in between. CDR1 is MNHEY, CDR2 SVGEGT, per germline. About this clonotype itself: Its matching antigen is unknown.

The rearrangement uses TRBV6-2 or TRBV6-3 and TRBJ2-7; D is tentatively TRBD1 or TRBD2 (5 bases each). This TCR derives from an adult who was a healthcare worker with PCR-confirmed SARS-CoV-2 infection or an uninfected control (not recorded which). The sequenced material came from whole blood. Here the CDR3 DNA reads TGTGCCAGCAGTTTCGAGGGGATCGGCGAGCAGTACTTC. The encoded protein is CASSFEGIGEQYF.